This section outlines one T cell receptor beta chain sequence together with its context. CDR1 is SNHLY, CDR2 FYNNEI, per germline. CDR3 length: 16 amino acids. With 0 bases clipped from V and 6 bases from J, the junction kept 11 bases outside the gene matches. This entry is derived from a study of T cell repertoires in cytomegalovirus infection. TCRdb analysed the reads with MiXCR anew, one entry per CDR3 protein. The sample consists of 350,000 to 450,000 distinct CDR3 sequences, 15% to 20% of them appearing once. The genes are TRBV2 and TRBJ2-7, with TRBD2 matching over 7 bases. The sequenced sample consisted of PBMCs. The source is a human donor in good health (CMV status not recorded). Some clones in this sample may be carry-over from other donors' samples. CDR3 residues: CASSEAKLARASEQYF. The DNA for the CDR3 is TGTGCCAGCAGTGAAGCCAAACTAGCGCGGGCGAGCGAGCAGTACTTC. Together with reference TRBV2 and TRBJ2-7, the CDR3 gives the full variable domain: EPEVTQTPSHQVTQMGQEVILRCVPISNHLYFYWYRQILGQKVEFLVSFYNNEISEKSEIFDDQFSVERPDGSNFTLKIRSTKLEDSAMYFCASSEAKLARASEQYFGPGTRLTVT.